The 28 T cell receptor beta chains reported below all come from one sample, sequenced in a study of T cell responses to AZD1222 COVID-19 vaccine. Assay used: immunoSEQ multiplex PCR; TCRdb lists only in-frame clones, some missing. The data hold roughly 150,000 clones, with around 91% observed a single time. The source was peripheral blood, collected 28 days after the second AZD1222 dose. These receptors all stem from an adult who received the AZD1222 COVID-19 vaccine.

The chain couples TRBV30 to TRBJ1-2; D is perhaps TRBD1 (6 bases). The CDR3 extends over 13 amino acids. Trimming took 7 bases from V and 2 from J, leaving 14 bases between them. Germline values: CDR1 GTSNPN, CDR2 SVGIG (reference sequence). The CDR3 nucleotides are TGTGCCTCGAGCTCAGGGGCCAACTATGGCTACACCTTC. Residues: CASSSGANYGYTF.

This chain uses TRBV2 with TRBJ2-7, with 11 bases identical to TRBD2. V was clipped by 2 bases and J by 1 base; unmatched bases: 4. The CDR3 length is 16 residues. Germline V gives CDR1 SNHLY, CDR2 FYNNEI. This chain's CDR3 is CASSEWGTSGSYEQYF. CDR3 sequence (DNA): TGTGCCAGCAGTGAATGGGGGACTAGCGGATCCTACGAGCAGTACTTC.

This rearrangement joins TRBV5-1 to TRBJ2-7; tentatively, D is TRBD1 (5 bases). V gave up 4 bases and J gave up 2 bases, with 16 bases separating them. Per germline, CDR1 SGHRS and CDR2 YFSETQ. The CDR3 has 15 residues. The CDR3 sequence: CASSPGFAGTYEQYF. For the CDR3, the DNA is TGCGCCAGCAGCCCGGGTTTTGCAGGGACCTACGAGCAGTACTTC.

In this sample, this clone turned up a few times. V gene TRBV7-9 combines with J gene TRBJ2-5, with 8 bases matching TRBD2. Trimming removed 2 bases from V and 5 bases from J; junction bases left unmatched: 4. Germline CDR1 reads SEHNR; CDR2 reads FQNEAQ (reference sequence). This CDR3 is 14 amino acids long. The CDR3 here is CASSLLSGDETQYF. The CDR3 DNA follows: TGTGCCAGCAGCTTACTTAGCGGGGATGAGACCCAGTACTTC. Full variable domain (outside the CDR3, taken from reference TRBV7-9 and TRBJ2-5): DTGVSQNPRHKITKRGQNVTFRCDPISEHNRLYWYRQTLGQGPEFLTYFQNEAQLEKSRLLSDRFSAERPKGSFSTLEIQRTEQGDSAMYLCASSLLSGDETQYFGPGTRLLVL.

This chain uses TRBV30 with TRBJ1-6, with D perhaps matching TRBD1 (5 bases). V was cut by 7 bases and J by 3 bases, with 16 bases left in between. This CDR3 is built from 15 residues. CDR1 GTSNPN and CDR2 SVGIG come from the germline V gene (reference sequence). The DNA for the CDR3 is TGTGCCTCCGAAGCCAGGGCAAGCTATAATTCACCCCTCCACTTT. This encodes CASEARASYNSPLHF. Full variable domain (missing parts from reference TRBV30 and TRBJ1-6): SQTIHQWPATLVQPVGSPLSLECTVEGTSNPNLYWYRQAAGRGLQLLFYSVGIGQISSEVPQNLSASRPQDRQFILSSKKLLLSDSGFYLCASEARASYNSPLHFGNGTRLTVT.

The V and J genes are TRBV10-3 and TRBJ1-4, with 9 bases identical to TRBD1. The CDR3 loop spans 19 amino acids. Germline V gene data show CDR1 as ENHRY and CDR2 as SYGVKD. V gave up 2 bases and J gave up 3 bases; unmatched junction bases: 13. The CDR3 loop is CAISETSETGGAANEKLFF. The CDR3 region has the DNA TGTGCCATCAGTGAGACCAGCGAAACAGGGGGCGCGGCTAATGAAAAACTGTTTTTT.

V gene TRBV15 combines with J gene TRBJ1-2; no firm D call. The V end lost 3 bases, the J end lost 4 bases, and 15 bases lay between the germline ends. Germline V gene sequence: CDR1 LNHNV, CDR2 YYDKDF (reference sequence). CDR3 length equals 15 residues. CDR3 residues: CATSSDLVGFYGYTF. Written as DNA, the CDR3 is TGTGCCACCAGCAGTGATCTTGTGGGATTCTATGGCTACACCTTC.

The CDR3 coding sequence is TGTGCCATCAGTGAGGGACAGGGTAAAGAGATGTACGAGCAGTACTTC. Translated, it gives CAISEGQGKEMYEQYF. V gene TRBV10-3 combines with J gene TRBJ2-7; 8 bases line up with TRBD1. Germline V gives CDR1 ENHRY, CDR2 SYGVKD. The junction had 10 bases not matched to a gene; V was cut back by 2 bases and J by 4 bases. There are 16 residues in the CDR3.

This clone was seen just once. The chain joins TRBV20-1 to TRBJ2-7; D uncertain. Deletions cut 3 bases from V and 2 bases from J, with 11 bases between. Looked up from germline, CDR1 is DFQATT and CDR2 is SNEGSKA (reference sequence). The CDR3 is made up of 13 amino acids. The CDR3 spells CSASDPRTYEQYF. DNA for the CDR3: TGCAGTGCTAGTGATCCTCGTACCTACGAGCAGTACTTC.

The genes are TRBV9 and TRBJ1-2; D is undetermined. This CDR3 is built from 15 residues. V was clipped by 3 bases and J by 4 bases, with 16 bases between them. Germline values: CDR1 SGDLS, CDR2 YYNGEE. The CDR3: CASSEVGYASYGYTF. The CDR3 DNA reads as TGTGCCAGCAGCGAGGTTGGTTATGCGAGCTATGGCTACACCTTC.

This chain joins TRBV7-2 and TRBJ2-7, with D possibly TRBD2 on 6 matching bases. V was pared by 5 bases and J by 5 bases, with 19 bases between. This CDR3 region has 15 residues. The germline gives CDR1 SGHTA, CDR2 FQGNSA. The chain's CDR3 is CASSALSGVYDEQYF. DNA of the CDR3: TGTGCCAGCAGCGCTCTTAGCGGAGTCTATGACGAGCAGTACTTC. The whole variable domain, remainder taken from reference TRBV7-2 and TRBJ2-7, is GAGVSQSPSNKVTEKGKDVELRCDPISGHTALYWYRQSLGQGLEFLIYFQGNSAPDKSGLPSDRFSAERTGGSVSTLTIQRTQQEDSAVYLCASSALSGVYDEQYFGPGTRLTVT.

Here the CDR3 reads CASSFDTSGVTF. In nucleotides, the CDR3 is TGTGCCAGCAGCTTCGACACCTCGGGGGTCACCTTC. J is TRBJ1-2 and V is TRBV7-2, with D possibly being TRBD1 (5 bases). Germline V gene data show CDR1 as SGHTA and CDR2 as FQGNSA. Trimming stripped 3 bases from V and 13 bases from J, with 15 bases between. The length of the CDR3 is 12 residues.

V gene TRBV30 combines with J gene TRBJ2-1; perhaps TRBD2 as D (6 bases). The germline gives CDR1 GTSNPN, CDR2 SVGIG (reference sequence). Trimming stripped 4 bases from V and 14 bases from J, with 21 bases between. The CDR3 contains 13 residues. In DNA form, the CDR3 reads TGTGCCTGGATAGGGACGGTGGGTGGGGGGAAGTTCTTC. This codes for CAWIGTVGGGKFF.

The rearrangement links TRBV6-5 to TRBJ1-3, with D possibly TRBD1 on 5 matching bases. The CDR3 totals 13 residues. V lost 6 bases to trimming and J lost 5 bases, with 11 bases between them. Germline V CDR1 and CDR2: MNHEY, SVGAGI. The chain's CDR3 is CASSDSPRNTIYF. CDR3 bases: TGTGCCAGCAGCGACAGTCCCCGAAACACCATATATTTT.

This rearrangement joins TRBV6-1 to TRBJ1-5, with D perhaps matching TRBD1 (5 bases). Germline CDR1 reads MNHNS; CDR2 reads SASEGT. Trimming shortened V by 2 bases and J by 4 bases, and 15 bases separated the two germline ends. The CDR3 totals 16 residues. The chain's CDR3 is CASSENPSRVNQPQHF. The CDR3 DNA sequence: TGTGCCAGCAGTGAAAATCCCTCCAGGGTTAATCAGCCCCAGCATTTT.

The rearrangement links TRBV10-3 to TRBJ2-7; tentatively, D is TRBD1 or TRBD2 (6 bases each). Germline values: CDR1 ENHRY, CDR2 SYGVKD. The CDR3 consists of 17 residues. V dropped 4 bases and J dropped 0 bases, with 19 bases sitting between them. CDR3 amino acids: CAISGGGGGVSSYEQYF. CDR3 DNA sequence: TGTGCCATCAGTGGAGGAGGGGGTGGGGTGAGCTCCTACGAGCAGTACTTC.

This rearrangement joins TRBV5-4 to TRBJ1-5; D is uncertain. The V end was cut by 3 bases, the J end by 4 bases, with 11 bases between. The CDR3 is 14 residues long. Germline CDR1 and CDR2: SGHNT and YYREEE (reference sequence). The CDR3, as DNA: TGTGCCAGCAGCTCTGGCGGCGGGAATCAGCCCCAGCATTTT. Translation: CASSSGGGNQPQHF.

The chain recombines TRBV27 with TRBJ1-6, with 7 bases that match TRBD1. CDR3 length: 15 amino acids. Germline CDR1 reads MNHEY; CDR2 reads SMNVEV (reference sequence). The V and J ends lost 2 bases and 7 bases, in that order; junction bases with no gene match: 5. CDR3 nucleotides: TGTGCCAGCAGTTTAGTGCCAGGGGGGAATTCACCCCTCCACTTT. The encoded protein is CASSLVPGGNSPLHF.

J is TRBJ2-2 and V is TRBV18; TRBD2 matches 9 bases. Germline lookup yields CDR1 KGHSH and CDR2 LQKENI. V was pared by 2 bases and J by 7 bases, with 5 bases of the junction left unmatched. The CDR3 is made up of 15 amino acids. The CDR3 reads CASSPALAGDGELFF. Written as DNA, the CDR3 is TGTGCCAGCTCACCAGCTTTAGCGGGAGACGGGGAGCTGTTTTTT.

V usage is TRBV5-1 and J usage is TRBJ1-5; tentatively, D is TRBD1 (6 bases). The CDR3 is made up of 15 amino acids. V was cut by 2 bases and J by 3 bases, with 12 bases left in between. Germline V lookup: CDR1 SGHRS, CDR2 YFSETQ. CDR3 in DNA: TGCGCCAGCAGCTTTAGTGGGGACACCAATCAGCCCCAGCATTTT. Amino acids: CASSFSGDTNQPQHF.

The chain combines TRBV5-6 with TRBJ2-1; D unresolved. The CDR3 consists of 17 residues. Germline CDR1 reads SGHDT; CDR2 reads YYEEEE. Trimming took 1 base from V and 2 from J, leaving 16 bases between them. CDR3 region: CASSLIREATTYNEQFF. Here the CDR3 DNA reads TGTGCCAGCAGCTTGATAAGGGAAGCCACCACCTACAATGAGCAGTTCTTC.

V gene TRBV2 combines with J gene TRBJ1-2; TRBD1 might be the D (5 bases). The germline CDR1 and CDR2 sequences are SNHLY and FYNNEI. Trimming stripped 4 bases from V and 7 bases from J, with 10 bases between. The CDR3 consists of 12 residues. The DNA of the CDR3 is TGTGCCAGCAGTGGTCCTCAGGGTGGCTACACCTTC. Translation gives CASSGPQGGYTF.

The CDR3 reads CASSRGTSGYNEQFF. In DNA, the CDR3 is TGTGCCAGCAGCCGAGGGACTAGCGGTTACAATGAGCAGTTCTTC. This chain links TRBV11-3 with TRBJ2-1, with 11 bases that match TRBD2. The CDR3 is 15 amino acids. The germline V gene encodes CDR1 SGHNT and CDR2 YENEEA. V was pared by 5 bases and J by 4 bases, with 4 bases of the junction left unmatched. The full variable domain, in which reference TRBV11-3 and TRBJ2-1 provide the parts outside the CDR3, is EAGVVQSPRYKIIEKKQPVAFWCNPISGHNTLYWYLQNLGQGPELLIRYENEEAVDDSQLPKDRFSAERLKGVDSTLKIQPAELGDSAVYLCASSRGTSGYNEQFFGPGTRLTVL.

This sequence joins TRBV2 and TRBJ2-7, with TRBD1 matching over 10 bases. The V gene end was trimmed by 2 bases and the J gene end by 4 bases; junction bases not matched to a gene: 5. Germline V gene lookup returns CDR1 SNHLY and CDR2 FYNNEI. The CDR3 spans 15 residues. CDR3 DNA: TGTGCCAGCAGTGAACCAGGGACAGGGGATTACGAGCAGTACTTC. This sequence encodes CASSEPGTGDYEQYF.

This sequence joins TRBV12-5 and TRBJ1-6; D not certain. CDR3 length: 12 amino acids. CDR1 and CDR2 (germline): LGHNT, FRNRAP. Trimming took off 1 base at V and 8 bases at J, with 3 bases between the two ends. The CDR3 protein is CASGLDDSPLHF. The CDR3 region has the DNA TGTGCTAGTGGTTTGGATGATTCACCCCTCCACTTT.

CDR3 loop: CASSATGRLLNTEAFF. DNA of the CDR3: TGTGCCAGCAGTGCTACGGGACGGCTGTTGAACACTGAAGCTTTCTTT. The V gene is TRBV28, the J gene TRBJ1-1; D possibly corresponds to TRBD1 (5 bases). The CDR3 consists of 16 residues. CDR1 and CDR2 (germline): MDHEN, SYDVKM. V was cut by 5 bases and J by 0 bases, with 16 bases left in between.

The J gene is TRBJ2-4, the V gene TRBV3-1 (or the pseudogene TRBV3-2), with D maybe TRBD1 (5 bases). Looked up from germline, CDR1 is LGHDT and CDR2 is YNNKEL (reference sequence). The V gene lost 1 base and the J gene lost 9 bases, with 16 bases spanning the gap. CDR3 length equals 15 residues. CDR3 protein: CASSQGAPSRAIQYF. CDR3 sequence (DNA): TGTGCCAGCAGCCAAGGGGCCCCCTCCAGGGCCATTCAGTACTTC.

The gene calls are TRBV12-3 or TRBV12-4 and TRBJ1-1; no firm D call. Trimming took off 5 bases at V and 1 base at J, with 8 bases between the two ends. CDR3 length: 13 residues. The CDR3 region is CASSLRQNTEAFF. The DNA for the CDR3 is TGTGCCAGCAGTCTTCGACAGAACACTGAAGCTTTCTTT.